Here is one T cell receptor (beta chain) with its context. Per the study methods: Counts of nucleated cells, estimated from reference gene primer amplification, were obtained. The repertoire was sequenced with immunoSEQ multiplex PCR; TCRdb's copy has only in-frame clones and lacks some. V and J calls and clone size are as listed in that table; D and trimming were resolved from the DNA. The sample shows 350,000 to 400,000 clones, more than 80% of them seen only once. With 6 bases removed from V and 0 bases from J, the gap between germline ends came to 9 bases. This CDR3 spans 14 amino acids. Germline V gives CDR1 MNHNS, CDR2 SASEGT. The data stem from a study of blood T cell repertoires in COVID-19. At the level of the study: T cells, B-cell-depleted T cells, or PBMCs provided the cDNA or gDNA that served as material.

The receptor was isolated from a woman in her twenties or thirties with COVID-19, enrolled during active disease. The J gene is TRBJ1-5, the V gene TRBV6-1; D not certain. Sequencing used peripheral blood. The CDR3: CASSPSGSNQPQHF. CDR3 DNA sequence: TGTGCCAGCAGCCCATCAGGTAGCAATCAGCCCCAGCATTTT.